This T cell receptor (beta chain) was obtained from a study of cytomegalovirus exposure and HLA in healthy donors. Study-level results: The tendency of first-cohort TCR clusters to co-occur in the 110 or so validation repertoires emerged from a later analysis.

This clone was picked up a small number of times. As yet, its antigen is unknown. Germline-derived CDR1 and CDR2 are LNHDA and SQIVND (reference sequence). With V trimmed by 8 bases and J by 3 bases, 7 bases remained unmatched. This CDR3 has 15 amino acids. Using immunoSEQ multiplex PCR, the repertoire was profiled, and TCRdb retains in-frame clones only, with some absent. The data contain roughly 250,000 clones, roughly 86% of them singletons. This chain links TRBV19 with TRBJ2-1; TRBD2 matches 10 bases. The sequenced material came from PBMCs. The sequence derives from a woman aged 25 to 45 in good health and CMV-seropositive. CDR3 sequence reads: CASGDLAGDYNEQFF. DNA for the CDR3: TGTGCCAGTGGAGATCTAGCGGGAGACTACAATGAGCAGTTCTTC.